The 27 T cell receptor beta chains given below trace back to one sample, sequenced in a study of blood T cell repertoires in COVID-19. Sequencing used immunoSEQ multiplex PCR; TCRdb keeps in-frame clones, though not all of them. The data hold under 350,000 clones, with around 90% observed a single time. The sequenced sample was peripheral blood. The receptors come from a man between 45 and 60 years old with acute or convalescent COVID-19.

CDR3 in amino acids: CASSVVGSGGPNTGELFF. The CDR3 coding sequence is TGTGCCAGCAGCGTAGTGGGTAGCGGGGGACCAAACACCGGGGAGCTGTTTTTT. The chain carries TRBV9 and TRBJ2-2; TRBD2 agrees at 9 bases. V lost 0 bases and J lost 2; bases outside the gene matches: 8. Germline assignment: CDR1 SGDLS and CDR2 YYNGEE. CDR3 length: 18 amino acids.

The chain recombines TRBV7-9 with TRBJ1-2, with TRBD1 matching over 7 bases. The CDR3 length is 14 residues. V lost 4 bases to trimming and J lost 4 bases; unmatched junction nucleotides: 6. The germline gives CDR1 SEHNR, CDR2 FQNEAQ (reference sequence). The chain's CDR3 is CASSSSGTVYGYTF. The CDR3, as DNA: TGTGCCAGCAGCTCATCCGGGACAGTCTATGGCTACACCTTC.

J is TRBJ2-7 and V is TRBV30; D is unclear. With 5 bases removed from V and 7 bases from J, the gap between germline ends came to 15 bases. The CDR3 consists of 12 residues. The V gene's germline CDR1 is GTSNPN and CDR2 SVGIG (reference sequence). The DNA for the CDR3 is TGTGCCTGGTCTGGCATGTCGCGGGAGCAGTACTTC. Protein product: CAWSGMSREQYF.

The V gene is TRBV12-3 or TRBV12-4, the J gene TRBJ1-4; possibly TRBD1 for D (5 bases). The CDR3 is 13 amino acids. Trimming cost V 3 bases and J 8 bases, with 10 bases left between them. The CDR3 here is CASSFSGKEKLFF. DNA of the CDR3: TGTGCCAGCAGTTTTTCAGGGAAGGAAAAACTGTTTTTT.

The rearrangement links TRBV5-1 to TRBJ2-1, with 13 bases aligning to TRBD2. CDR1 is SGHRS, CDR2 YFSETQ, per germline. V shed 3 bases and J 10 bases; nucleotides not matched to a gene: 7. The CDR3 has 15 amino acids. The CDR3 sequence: CASSSGTSGVLEQFF. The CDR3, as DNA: TGCGCCAGCAGCTCCGGGACTAGCGGGGTGTTGGAGCAGTTCTTC.

This CDR3 reads CATSLGDFGDTQYF. CDR3 coding DNA: TGTGCCACCTCTCTAGGGGATTTCGGAGATACGCAGTATTTT. The gene calls are TRBV24-1 and TRBJ2-3; D might be TRBD1 (5 bases). The V end lost 9 bases, the J end lost 5 bases, and 17 bases lay between the germline ends. Per germline, CDR1 KGHDR and CDR2 SFDVKD. This CDR3 is 14 amino acids long.

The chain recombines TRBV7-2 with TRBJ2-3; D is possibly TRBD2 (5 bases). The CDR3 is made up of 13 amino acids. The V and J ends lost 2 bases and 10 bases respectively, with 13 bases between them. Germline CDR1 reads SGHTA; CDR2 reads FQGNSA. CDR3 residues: CASSLMEAESQYF. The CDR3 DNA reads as TGTGCCAGCAGCTTAATGGAGGCGGAGTCGCAGTATTTT.

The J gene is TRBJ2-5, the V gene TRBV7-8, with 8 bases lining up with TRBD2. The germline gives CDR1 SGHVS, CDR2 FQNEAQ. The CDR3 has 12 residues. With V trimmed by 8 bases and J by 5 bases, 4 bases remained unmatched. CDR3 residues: CASHGGGETQYF. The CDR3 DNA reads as TGTGCCAGCCACGGCGGGGGGGAGACCCAGTACTTC.

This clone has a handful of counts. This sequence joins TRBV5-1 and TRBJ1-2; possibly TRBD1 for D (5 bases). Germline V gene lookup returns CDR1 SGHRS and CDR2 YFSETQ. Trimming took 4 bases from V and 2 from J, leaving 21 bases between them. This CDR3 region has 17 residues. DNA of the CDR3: TGCGCCAGCAGCCCTGGCAGGTACGGGGGACTGAACTATGGCTACACCTTC. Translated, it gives CASSPGRYGGLNYGYTF.

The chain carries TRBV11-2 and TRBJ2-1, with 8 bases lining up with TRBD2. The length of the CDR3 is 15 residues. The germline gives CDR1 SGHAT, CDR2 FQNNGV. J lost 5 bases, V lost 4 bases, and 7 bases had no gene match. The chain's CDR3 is CASSSMGLGDNEQFF. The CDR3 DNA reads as TGTGCCAGCAGCTCCATGGGACTAGGAGACAATGAGCAGTTCTTC.

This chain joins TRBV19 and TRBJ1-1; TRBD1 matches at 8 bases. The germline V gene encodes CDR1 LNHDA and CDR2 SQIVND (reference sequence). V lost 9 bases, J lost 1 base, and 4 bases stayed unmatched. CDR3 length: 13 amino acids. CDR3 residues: CASTGQANTEAFF. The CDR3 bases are TGTGCCAGCACGGGACAGGCGAACACTGAAGCTTTCTTT.

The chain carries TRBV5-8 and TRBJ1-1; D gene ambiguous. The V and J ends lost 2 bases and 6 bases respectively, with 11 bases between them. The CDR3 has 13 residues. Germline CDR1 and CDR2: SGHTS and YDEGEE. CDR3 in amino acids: CASSFGRLPEAFF. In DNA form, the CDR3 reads TGTGCCAGCAGCTTTGGGCGATTACCTGAAGCTTTCTTT.

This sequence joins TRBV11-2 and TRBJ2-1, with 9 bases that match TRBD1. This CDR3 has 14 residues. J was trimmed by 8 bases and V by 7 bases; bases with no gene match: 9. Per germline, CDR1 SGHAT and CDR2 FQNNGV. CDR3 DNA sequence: TGTGCCAGCACCAACAGGGGGCTCGGCTATGAGCAGTTCTTC. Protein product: CASTNRGLGYEQFF. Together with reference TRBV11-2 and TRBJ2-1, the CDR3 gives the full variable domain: EAGVAQSPRYKIIEKRQSVAFWCNPISGHATLYWYQQILGQGPKLLIQFQNNGVVDDSQLPKDRFSAERLKGVDSTLKIQPAKLEDSAVYLCASTNRGLGYEQFFGPGTRLTVL.

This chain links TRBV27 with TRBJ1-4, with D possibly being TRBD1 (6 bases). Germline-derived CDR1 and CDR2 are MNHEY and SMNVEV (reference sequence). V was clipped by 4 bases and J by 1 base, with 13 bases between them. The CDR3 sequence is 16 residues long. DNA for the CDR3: TGTGCCAGCAGTTCACAGGGACCCATAACTAATGAAAAACTGTTTTTT. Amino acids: CASSSQGPITNEKLFF.

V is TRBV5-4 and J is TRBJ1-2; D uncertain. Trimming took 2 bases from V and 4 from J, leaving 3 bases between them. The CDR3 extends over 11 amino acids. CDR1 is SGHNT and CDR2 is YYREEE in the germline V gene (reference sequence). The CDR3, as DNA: TGTGCCAGCAGCTTCGGCTATGGCTACACCTTC. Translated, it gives CASSFGYGYTF.

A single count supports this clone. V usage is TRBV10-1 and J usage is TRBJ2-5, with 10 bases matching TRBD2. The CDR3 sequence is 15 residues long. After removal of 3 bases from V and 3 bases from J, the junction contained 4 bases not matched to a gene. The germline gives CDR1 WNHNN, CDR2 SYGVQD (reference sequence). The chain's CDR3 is CASSDSGTSEETQYF. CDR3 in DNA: TGCGCCAGCAGTGACTCCGGGACTAGCGAAGAGACCCAGTACTTC.

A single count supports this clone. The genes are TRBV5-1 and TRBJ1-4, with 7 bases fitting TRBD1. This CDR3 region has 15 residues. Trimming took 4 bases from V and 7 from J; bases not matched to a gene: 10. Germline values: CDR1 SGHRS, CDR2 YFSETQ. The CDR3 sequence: CASSPQGGTFEKLFF. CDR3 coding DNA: TGCGCCAGCAGCCCCCAGGGGGGCACTTTTGAAAAACTGTTTTTT.

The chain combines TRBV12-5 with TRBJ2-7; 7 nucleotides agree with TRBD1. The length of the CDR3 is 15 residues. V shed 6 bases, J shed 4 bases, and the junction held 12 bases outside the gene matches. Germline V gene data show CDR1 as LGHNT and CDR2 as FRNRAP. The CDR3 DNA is TGTGCTAGTGGCCTTGGCTACAGGGGTCGGTACGAGCAGTACTTC. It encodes CASGLGYRGRYEQYF.

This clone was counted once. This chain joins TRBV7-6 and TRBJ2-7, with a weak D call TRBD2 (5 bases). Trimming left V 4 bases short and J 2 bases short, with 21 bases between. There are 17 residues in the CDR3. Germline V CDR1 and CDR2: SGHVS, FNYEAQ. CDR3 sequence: CASSSYLPGTSTYEQYF. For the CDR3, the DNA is TGTGCCAGCAGCTCCTACTTACCGGGAACCTCAACCTACGAGCAGTACTTC.

The CDR3 protein is CASTPTSGTDTQYF. In DNA form, the CDR3 reads TGTGCCAGCACCCCGACTAGCGGTACAGATACGCAGTATTTT. The chain couples TRBV2 to TRBJ2-3; 9 bases align to TRBD2. The CDR3 contains 14 residues. The germline gives CDR1 SNHLY, CDR2 FYNNEI. The trim removed 7 bases at V and 3 bases at J, leaving 5 bases unmatched.

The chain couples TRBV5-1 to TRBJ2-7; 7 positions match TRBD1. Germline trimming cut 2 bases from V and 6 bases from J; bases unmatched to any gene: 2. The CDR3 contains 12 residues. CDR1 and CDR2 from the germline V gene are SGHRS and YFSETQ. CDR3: CASSLQGTEQYF. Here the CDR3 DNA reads TGCGCCAGCAGCTTACAGGGGACCGAGCAGTACTTC.

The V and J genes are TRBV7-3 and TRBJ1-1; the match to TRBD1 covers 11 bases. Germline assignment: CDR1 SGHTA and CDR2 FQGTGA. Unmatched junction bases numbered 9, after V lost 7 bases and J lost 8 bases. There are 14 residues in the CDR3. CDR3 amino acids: CASTRTGGFAEAFF. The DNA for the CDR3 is TGTGCCAGCACCAGGACAGGGGGCTTCGCAGAAGCTTTCTTT.

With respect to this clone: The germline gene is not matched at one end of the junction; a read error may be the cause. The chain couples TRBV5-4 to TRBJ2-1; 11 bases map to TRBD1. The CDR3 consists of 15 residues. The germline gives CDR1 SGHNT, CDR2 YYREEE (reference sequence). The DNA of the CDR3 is TGTGCCAGCAGTTTGGACAGGGGGCCCTACAATGAGCAGTTCTTC. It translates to CASSLDRGPYNEQFF.

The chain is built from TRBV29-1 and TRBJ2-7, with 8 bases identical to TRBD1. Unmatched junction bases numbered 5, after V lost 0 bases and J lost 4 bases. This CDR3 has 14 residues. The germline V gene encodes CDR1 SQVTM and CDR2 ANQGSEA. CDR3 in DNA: TGCAGCGTTGAAGAAGGGGGGACAGGATACGAGCAGTACTTC. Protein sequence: CSVEEGGTGYEQYF.

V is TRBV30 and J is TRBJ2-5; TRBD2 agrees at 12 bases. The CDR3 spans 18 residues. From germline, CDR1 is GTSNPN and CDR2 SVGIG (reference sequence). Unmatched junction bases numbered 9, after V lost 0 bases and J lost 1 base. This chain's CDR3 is CAWSVLGLAGSIQETQYF. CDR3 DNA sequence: TGTGCCTGGAGTGTCTTAGGACTAGCGGGGTCCATCCAAGAGACCCAGTACTTC.

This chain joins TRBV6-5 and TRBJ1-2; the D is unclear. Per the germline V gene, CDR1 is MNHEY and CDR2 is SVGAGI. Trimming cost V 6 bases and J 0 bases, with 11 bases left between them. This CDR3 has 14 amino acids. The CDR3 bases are TGTGCCAGCAGCCGCCCGATAGCTAACTATGGCTACACCTTC. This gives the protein CASSRPIANYGYTF.

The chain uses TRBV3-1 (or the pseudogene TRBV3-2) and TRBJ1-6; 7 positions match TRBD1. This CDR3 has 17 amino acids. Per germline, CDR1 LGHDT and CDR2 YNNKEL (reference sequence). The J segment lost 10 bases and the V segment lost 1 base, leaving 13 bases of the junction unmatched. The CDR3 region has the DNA TGTGCCAGCAGCCAAGTAACCGGGACAGTAAGGGGATCACCCCTCCACTTT. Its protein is CASSQVTGTVRGSPLHF.